This passage covers 24 T cell receptor beta chains from one sample sequenced in a study of T cell changes during pregnancy in multiple sclerosis. The method was immunoSEQ multiplex PCR; TCRdb's version includes in-frame clones alone and lacks a portion of them. The sample records about 50,000 clones, 91% being singletons. Specimen: CD8+ T cells from peripheral blood mononuclear cells, collected after pregnancy. Receptor source: a female donor with multiple sclerosis, enrolled in a pregnancy study.

The chain recombines TRBV5-1 with TRBJ1-3, with 8 bases that match TRBD1. Trimming removed 1 base from V and 3 bases from J; junction bases left unmatched: 3. Germline V lookup: CDR1 SGHRS, CDR2 YFSETQ. CDR3 size: 15 residues. The CDR3 region has the DNA TGCGCCAGCAGCTTGCAGGGGGCCGTTGGAAACACCATATATTTT. This translates into CASSLQGAVGNTIYF.

The chain recombines TRBV9 with TRBJ2-3; D may be TRBD2 (6 bases). The germline CDR1 and CDR2 sequences are SGDLS and YYNGEE. There are 15 residues in the CDR3. The V and J ends lost 4 bases and 1 base respectively, with 13 bases between them. CDR3 nucleotides: TGTGCCAGCAGCCCAACCGGGGGTGGCACAGATACGCAGTATTTT. The encoded protein is CASSPTGGGTDTQYF.

This sequence joins TRBV11-2 and TRBJ2-3; 11 bases are shared with TRBD1. Losses at the gene ends were 1 base for V and 5 bases for J; bases not matched to a gene: 5. CDR1 SGHAT and CDR2 FQNNGV come from the germline V gene. The CDR3 loop spans 16 amino acids. The chain's CDR3 is CASSLVGQGAVDTQYF. As DNA, the CDR3 is TGTGCCAGCAGCTTAGTCGGACAGGGGGCTGTAGATACGCAGTATTTT.

V gene TRBV19 combines with J gene TRBJ1-5, with D uncertain. V was trimmed by 9 bases and J by 3 bases, leaving 21 bases between them. Germline V gene data show CDR1 as LNHDA and CDR2 as SQIVND (reference sequence). CDR3 length: 16 residues. CDR3 coding DNA: TGTGCCAGCGTCCCCGGGGTAGGTCTTCTCAATCAGCCCCAGCATTTT. It translates to CASVPGVGLLNQPQHF.

The gene calls are TRBV2 and TRBJ2-1; 13 bases are a match to TRBD2. The junction had 9 bases not matched to a gene; V was cut back by 7 bases and J by 9 bases. In germline, CDR1 is SNHLY, CDR2 FYNNEI. The CDR3 consists of 15 residues. The CDR3 sequence is CASNLLAGGPGEQFF. Here the CDR3 DNA reads TGTGCCAGCAACCTACTAGCGGGGGGGCCGGGTGAGCAGTTCTTC.

CDR3 DNA: TGTGCCAGCAGCCCGAGGGGGAACTACAATGAGCAGTTCTTC. Translating it yields CASSPRGNYNEQFF. V usage is TRBV5-5 and J usage is TRBJ2-1; D might be TRBD1 (6 bases). V dropped 4 bases and J dropped 3 bases, with 11 bases sitting between them. CDR1 is SGHKS, CDR2 YYEKEE, per germline (reference sequence). The CDR3 has 14 amino acids. The full variable domain, rest sourced from reference TRBV5-5 and TRBJ2-1, is DAGVTQSPTHLIKTRGQQVTLRCSPISGHKSVSWYQQVLGQGPQFIFQYYEKEERGRGNFPDRFSARQFPNYSSELNVNALLLGDSALYLCASSPRGNYNEQFFGPGTRLTVL.

V and J are TRBV6-1 and TRBJ1-5; maybe TRBD1 (5 bases). Deletions cut 3 bases from V and 14 bases from J, with 17 bases between. Germline V gene lookup returns CDR1 MNHNS and CDR2 SASEGT. The CDR3 is 13 amino acids. CDR3 protein: CASSDGPGMDKHF. CDR3 DNA sequence: TGTGCCAGCAGTGACGGTCCAGGGATGGACAAGCATTTT.

The chain employs TRBV7-9 and TRBJ1-1; 8 bases map to TRBD1. Trimming at V came to 5 bases and at J to 1 base, leaving 9 bases not matched to a gene. This CDR3 spans 16 amino acids. The germline V gene encodes CDR1 SEHNR and CDR2 FQNEAQ (reference sequence). CDR3 residues: CASSLGRTGKNTEAFF. CDR3 coding DNA: TGTGCCAGCAGCCTAGGCCGGACAGGGAAGAACACTGAAGCTTTCTTT.

This rearrangement joins TRBV29-1 to TRBJ1-1; TRBD1 agrees at 10 bases. The germline gives CDR1 SQVTM, CDR2 ANQGSEA. This CDR3 spans 11 amino acids. Trimming took 4 bases from V and 7 from J; bases not matched to a gene: 0. The CDR3 DNA reads TGCAGCGTTGGGACAGGGGGTGAAGCTTTCTTT. Residues: CSVGTGGEAFF.

V usage is TRBV9 and J usage is TRBJ2-1, with D uncertain. Trimming left V 0 bases short and J 6 bases short, with 10 bases between. CDR1 and CDR2 (germline): SGDLS, YYNGEE. The CDR3 is 14 amino acids. DNA for the CDR3: TGTGCCAGCAGCGTAGGAGGTGTGGGCAATGAGCAGTTCTTC. It yields the protein CASSVGGVGNEQFF.

The chain joins TRBV9 to TRBJ2-7, with TRBD2 matching 11 bases. Germline V gene data show CDR1 as SGDLS and CDR2 as YYNGEE. The CDR3 is made up of 14 amino acids. Trimming at V came to 3 bases and at J to 5 bases, leaving 4 bases not matched to a gene. The CDR3 here is CASSGSGGGHEQYF. In nucleotides, the CDR3 is TGTGCCAGCAGCGGTAGCGGGGGGGGTCACGAGCAGTACTTC.

To note about this clone: Sequence at one end of the junction differs from germline and may be a read error. The chain carries TRBV7-7 and TRBJ2-3; D gene uncertain. Germline CDR1 is SSHAT and CDR2 is FNYEAQ (reference sequence). This CDR3 is 13 amino acids long. CDR3 nucleotide sequence: TGTGCTAGCAGCCTAAGCCCCACAGATACGCAGTATTTT. Protein: CASSLSPTDTQYF. The full variable domain, rest sourced from reference TRBV7-7 and TRBJ2-3, is GAGVSQSPRYKVTKRGQDVTLRCDPISSHATLYWYQQALGQGPEFLTYFNYEAQPDKSGLPSDRFSAERPEGSISTLTIQRTEQRDSAMYRCASSLSPTDTQYFGPGTRLTVL.

V and J are TRBV13 and TRBJ2-7, with 7 nucleotides matching TRBD1. The germline gives CDR1 PRHDT, CDR2 FYEKMQ (reference sequence). V gave up 5 bases and J gave up 4 bases; unmatched junction bases: 11. The CDR3 is made up of 15 amino acids. CDR3 DNA sequence: TGTGCCAGCAGCCATAACGCCGGGACAGCGTACGAGCAGTACTTC. Residues: CASSHNAGTAYEQYF. The whole variable domain, filled in from reference TRBV13 and TRBJ2-7, reads AAGVIQSPRHLIKEKRETATLKCYPIPRHDTVYWYQQGPGQDPQFLISFYEKMQSDKGSIPDRFSAQQFSDYHSELNMSSLELGDSALYFCASSHNAGTAYEQYFGPGTRLTVT.

This rearrangement joins TRBV10-2 to TRBJ2-1, with D possibly matching TRBD2 (5 bases). V was shortened by 4 bases and J by 9 bases, with 13 bases between the two germline ends. Germline loops: CDR1 WSHSY, CDR2 SAAADI. This CDR3 spans 13 amino acids. As DNA, the CDR3 is TGCGCCAGCAGTGGCCAAGGGAGCCTTGAGCAGTTCTTC. It encodes CASSGQGSLEQFF.

The chain links TRBV7-9 to TRBJ2-7, with TRBD1 matching over 8 bases. Looked up from germline, CDR1 is SEHNR and CDR2 is FQNEAQ (reference sequence). This CDR3 comprises 15 residues. The V segment lost 3 bases and the J segment 6 bases; nucleotides outside the gene matches: 10. CDR3 in DNA: TGTGCCAGCAGCTTCGGACAGGGATACGAGGGCGAGCAGTACTTC. It is translated as CASSFGQGYEGEQYF.

The J gene is TRBJ1-4, the V gene TRBV7-9; no clear D gene. Germline loops: CDR1 SEHNR, CDR2 FQNEAQ (reference sequence). The ends were cut back, 10 bases at V and 3 bases at J, with 9 bases in the middle. The length of the CDR3 is 12 residues. This CDR3 reads CATQLPNEKLFF. The CDR3 bases are TGTGCCACCCAACTCCCTAATGAAAAACTGTTTTTT.

The chain is built from TRBV7-8 and TRBJ2-1; TRBD2 is a possible D gene (5 bases). This CDR3 is 17 amino acids long. The germline V gene has CDR1 SGHVS and CDR2 FQNEAQ. Trimming cost V 4 bases and J 7 bases, with 23 bases left between them. In DNA form, the CDR3 reads TGTGCCAGCAGCTCAGACGGGCAAGCCCTCCGAGGGAATGAGCAGTTCTTC. Encoded protein: CASSSDGQALRGNEQFF. The full variable domain, rest sourced from reference TRBV7-8 and TRBJ2-1, is GAGVSQSPRYKVAKRGQDVALRCDPISGHVSLFWYQQALGQGPEFLTYFQNEAQLDKSGLPSDRFFAERPEGSVSTLKIQRTQQEDSAVYLCASSSDGQALRGNEQFFGPGTRLTVL.

This clone was detected only once. The rearrangement links TRBV5-8 to TRBJ1-4, with D tentatively TRBD1 (5 bases). Germline values: CDR1 SGHTS, CDR2 YDEGEE. Trimming removed 5 bases at V and 5 bases at J, with 16 bases between. The CDR3 sequence is 15 residues long. The CDR3 sequence: CASRFFGTENEKLFF. The CDR3 DNA is TGTGCCAGCAGGTTCTTCGGGACTGAGAATGAAAAACTGTTTTTT.

The V gene is TRBV7-9, the J gene TRBJ2-1; D may be TRBD1 (5 bases). From germline, CDR1 is SEHNR and CDR2 FQNEAQ (reference sequence). V was trimmed by 7 bases and J by 6 bases, leaving 13 bases between them. The CDR3 sequence is 13 residues long. In DNA form, the CDR3 reads TGTGCCAGCACCCCAGGGTGGGCCAATGAGCAGTTCTTC. Translated: CASTPGWANEQFF.

This clone was counted a single time. The genes are TRBV11-2 and TRBJ2-1, with D maybe TRBD2 (7 bases). Germline loops: CDR1 SGHAT, CDR2 FQNNGV. V was clipped by 3 bases and J by 8 bases, with 17 bases between them. The length of the CDR3 is 15 residues. The CDR3 DNA follows: TGTGCCAGCAGCTTTATGTGGGGGGGCCAGTATGAGCAGTTCTTC. The encoded protein is CASSFMWGGQYEQFF.

This chain connects TRBV14 to TRBJ1-1, with D unresolved. Germline V lookup: CDR1 SGHDN, CDR2 FVKESK. The CDR3 is 15 amino acids. The V end lost 1 base, the J end lost 2 bases, and 11 bases lay between the germline ends. The DNA of the CDR3 is TGTGCCAGCAGCCAAGTCAGTGGCCCAAACACTGAAGCTTTCTTT. Amino acid sequence: CASSQVSGPNTEAFF.

This rearrangement joins TRBV9 to TRBJ2-7, with 8 bases fitting TRBD1. CDR1 is SGDLS, CDR2 YYNGEE, per germline. The trim removed 2 bases at V and 3 bases at J, leaving 4 bases unmatched. The CDR3 has 14 amino acids. The CDR3 bases are TGTGCCAGCAGCGTCGGACAGGGAGGCTACGAGCAGTACTTC. Residues: CASSVGQGGYEQYF.

The chain combines TRBV6-6 with TRBJ2-1; D remains ambiguous. Germline CDR1 reads MNHNY; CDR2 reads SVGAGI (reference sequence). The CDR3 length is 15 residues. Trimming took 2 bases from V and 10 from J, leaving 18 bases between them. The CDR3 DNA reads as TGTGCCAGCAGTTACACCTCTTGGGCCTCTGCGGAGCAGTTCTTC. It yields the protein CASSYTSWASAEQFF.

This clone showed up just a few times. The chain links TRBV2 to TRBJ1-1; possible D gene TRBD1, 5 bases. The CDR3 totals 14 residues. Trimming left V 7 bases short and J 1 base short, with 13 bases between. The germline V gene encodes CDR1 SNHLY and CDR2 FYNNEI. The CDR3 bases are TGTGCCAGCATCCCAGACAGCCAGAACACTGAAGCTTTCTTT. Protein product: CASIPDSQNTEAFF.